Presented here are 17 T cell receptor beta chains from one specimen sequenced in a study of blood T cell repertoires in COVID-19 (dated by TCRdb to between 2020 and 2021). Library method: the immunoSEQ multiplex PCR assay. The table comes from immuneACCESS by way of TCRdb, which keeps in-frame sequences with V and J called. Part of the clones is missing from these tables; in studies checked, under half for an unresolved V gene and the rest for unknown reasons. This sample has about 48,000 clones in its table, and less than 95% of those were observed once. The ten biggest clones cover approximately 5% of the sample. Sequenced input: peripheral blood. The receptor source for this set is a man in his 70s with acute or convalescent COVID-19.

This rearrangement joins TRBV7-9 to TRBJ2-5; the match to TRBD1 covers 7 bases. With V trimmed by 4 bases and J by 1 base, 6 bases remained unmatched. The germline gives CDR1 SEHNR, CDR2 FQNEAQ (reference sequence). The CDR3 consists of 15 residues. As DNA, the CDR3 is TGTGCCAGCAGCTGGGGGACAGCGCGCCAAGAGACCCAGTACTTC. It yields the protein CASSWGTARQETQYF.

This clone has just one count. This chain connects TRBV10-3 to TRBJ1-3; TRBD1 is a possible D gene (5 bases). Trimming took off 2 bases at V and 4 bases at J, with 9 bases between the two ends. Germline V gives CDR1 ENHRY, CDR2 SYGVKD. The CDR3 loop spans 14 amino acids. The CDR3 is CAISERGLGNTIYF. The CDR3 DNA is TGTGCCATCAGTGAGAGGGGATTAGGAAACACCATATATTTT.

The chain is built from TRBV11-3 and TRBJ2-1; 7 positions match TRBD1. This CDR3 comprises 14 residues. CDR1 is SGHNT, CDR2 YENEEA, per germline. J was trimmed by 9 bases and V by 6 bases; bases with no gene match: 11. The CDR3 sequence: CASSQEQGISEQFF. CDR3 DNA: TGTGCCAGCAGTCAAGAACAGGGGATAAGTGAGCAGTTCTTC. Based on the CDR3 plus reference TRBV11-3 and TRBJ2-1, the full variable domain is EAGVVQSPRYKIIEKKQPVAFWCNPISGHNTLYWYLQNLGQGPELLIRYENEEAVDDSQLPKDRFSAERLKGVDSTLKIQPAELGDSAVYLCASSQEQGISEQFFGPGTRLTVL.

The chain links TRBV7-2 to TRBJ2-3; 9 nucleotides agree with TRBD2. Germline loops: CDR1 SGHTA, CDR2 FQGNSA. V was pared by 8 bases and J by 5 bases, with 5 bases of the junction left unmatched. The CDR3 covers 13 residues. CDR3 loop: CASRGGVEDTQYF. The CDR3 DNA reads TGTGCCAGCCGCGGGGGGGTGGAAGATACGCAGTATTTT.

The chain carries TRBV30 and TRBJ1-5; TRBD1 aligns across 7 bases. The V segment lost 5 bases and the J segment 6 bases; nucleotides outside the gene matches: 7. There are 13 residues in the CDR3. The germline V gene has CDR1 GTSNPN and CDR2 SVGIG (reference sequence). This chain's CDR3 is CAWGGGGGQPQHF. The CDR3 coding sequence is TGTGCCTGGGGAGGAGGGGGCGGTCAGCCCCAGCATTTT.

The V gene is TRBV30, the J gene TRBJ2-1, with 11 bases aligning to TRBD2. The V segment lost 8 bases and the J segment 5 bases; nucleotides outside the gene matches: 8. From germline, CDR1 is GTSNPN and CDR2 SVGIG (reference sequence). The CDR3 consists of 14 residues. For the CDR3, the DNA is TGTGCCAGCTATAGCGGGGGGGAAAACAATGAGCAGTTCTTC. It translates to CASYSGGENNEQFF. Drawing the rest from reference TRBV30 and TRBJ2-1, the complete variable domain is SQTIHQWPATLVQPVGSPLSLECTVEGTSNPNLYWYRQAAGRGLQLLFYSVGIGQISSEVPQNLSASRPQDRQFILSSKKLLLSDSGFYLCASYSGGENNEQFFGPGTRLTVL.

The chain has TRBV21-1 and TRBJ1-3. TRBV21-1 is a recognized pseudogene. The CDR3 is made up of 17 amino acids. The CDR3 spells CASSKNAGDSSGNTIYF. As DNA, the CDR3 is TGTGCCAGCAGCAAAAACGCGGGAGACAGTTCTGGAAACACCATATATTTT.

The CDR3 loop reads CASSLGGHSYGYTF. CDR3 DNA sequence: TGTGCCAGCAGTTTGGGGGGGCACAGCTATGGCTACACCTTC. The rearrangement joins TRBV28 to TRBJ1-2, with a tentative D call TRBD1 (6 bases). CDR3 length: 14 amino acids. Germline loops: CDR1 MDHEN, CDR2 SYDVKM. V lost 3 bases to trimming and J lost 4 bases, with 12 bases between them.

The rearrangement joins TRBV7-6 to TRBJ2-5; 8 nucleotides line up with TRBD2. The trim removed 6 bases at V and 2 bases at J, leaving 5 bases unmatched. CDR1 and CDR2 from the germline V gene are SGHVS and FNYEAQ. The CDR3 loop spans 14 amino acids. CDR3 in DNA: TGTGCCAGCAGTCGAAGCGGGGGACAAGAGACCCAGTACTTC. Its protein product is CASSRSGGQETQYF.

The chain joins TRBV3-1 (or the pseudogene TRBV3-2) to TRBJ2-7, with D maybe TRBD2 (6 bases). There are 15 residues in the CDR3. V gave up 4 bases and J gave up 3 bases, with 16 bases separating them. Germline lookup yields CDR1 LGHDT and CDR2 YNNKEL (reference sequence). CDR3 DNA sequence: TGTGCCAGCAGCCTCAGAGGAGGGAAAAGCTACGAGCAGTACTTC. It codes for CASSLRGGKSYEQYF.

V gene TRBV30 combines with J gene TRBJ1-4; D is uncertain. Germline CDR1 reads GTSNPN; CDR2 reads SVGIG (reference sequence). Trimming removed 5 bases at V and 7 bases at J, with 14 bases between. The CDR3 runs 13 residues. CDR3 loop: CAWAARVSEKLFF. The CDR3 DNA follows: TGTGCCTGGGCCGCCCGGGTCAGTGAAAAACTGTTTTTT.

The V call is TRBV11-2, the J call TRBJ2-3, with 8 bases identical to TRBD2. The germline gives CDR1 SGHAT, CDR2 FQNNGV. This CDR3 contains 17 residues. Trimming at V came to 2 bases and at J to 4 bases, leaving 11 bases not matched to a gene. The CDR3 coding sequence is TGTGCCAGCAGCTTAAGACGGGGGGGCCGCCCAGCAGATACGCAGTATTTT. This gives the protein CASSLRRGGRPADTQYF.

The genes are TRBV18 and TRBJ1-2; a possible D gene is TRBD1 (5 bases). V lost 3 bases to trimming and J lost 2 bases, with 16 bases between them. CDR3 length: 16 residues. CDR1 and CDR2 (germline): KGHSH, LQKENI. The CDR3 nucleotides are TGTGCCAGCTCACCGGCGGCTCGGGGGGGGAACTATGGCTACACCTTC. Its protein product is CASSPAARGGNYGYTF.

The chain's CDR3 is CASSQEGQGAGNEQYF. CDR3 DNA: TGTGCCAGCAGCCAAGAAGGGCAGGGGGCGGGGAACGAGCAGTACTTC. V gene TRBV3-1 (or the pseudogene TRBV3-2) combines with J gene TRBJ2-7; 8 bases line up with TRBD1. V dropped 0 bases and J dropped 5; count of bases not matched to a gene: 9. In germline, CDR1 is LGHDT, CDR2 YNNKEL (reference sequence). The CDR3 is 16 residues long.

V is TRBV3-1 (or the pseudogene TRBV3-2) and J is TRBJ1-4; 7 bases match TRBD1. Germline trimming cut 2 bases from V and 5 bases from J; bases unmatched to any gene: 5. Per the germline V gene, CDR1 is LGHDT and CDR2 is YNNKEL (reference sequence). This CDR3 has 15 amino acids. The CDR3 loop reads CASSQRAGGNEKLFF. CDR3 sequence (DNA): TGTGCCAGCAGCCAAAGGGCAGGGGGGAATGAAAAACTGTTTTTT.

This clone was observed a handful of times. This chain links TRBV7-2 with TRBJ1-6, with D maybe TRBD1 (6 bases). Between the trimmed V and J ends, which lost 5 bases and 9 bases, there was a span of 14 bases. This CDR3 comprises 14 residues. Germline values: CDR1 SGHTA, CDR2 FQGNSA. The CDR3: CASSPGGAGSPLHF. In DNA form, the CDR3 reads TGTGCCAGCAGCCCTGGGGGGGCCGGTTCACCCCTCCACTTT.

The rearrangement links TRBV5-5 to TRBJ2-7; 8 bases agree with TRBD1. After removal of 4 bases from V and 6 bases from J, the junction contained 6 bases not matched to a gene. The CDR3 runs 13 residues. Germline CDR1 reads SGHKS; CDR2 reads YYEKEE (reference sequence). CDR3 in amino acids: CASSLRTGFEQYF. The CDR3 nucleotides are TGTGCCAGCAGCCTAAGGACAGGGTTCGAGCAGTACTTC.